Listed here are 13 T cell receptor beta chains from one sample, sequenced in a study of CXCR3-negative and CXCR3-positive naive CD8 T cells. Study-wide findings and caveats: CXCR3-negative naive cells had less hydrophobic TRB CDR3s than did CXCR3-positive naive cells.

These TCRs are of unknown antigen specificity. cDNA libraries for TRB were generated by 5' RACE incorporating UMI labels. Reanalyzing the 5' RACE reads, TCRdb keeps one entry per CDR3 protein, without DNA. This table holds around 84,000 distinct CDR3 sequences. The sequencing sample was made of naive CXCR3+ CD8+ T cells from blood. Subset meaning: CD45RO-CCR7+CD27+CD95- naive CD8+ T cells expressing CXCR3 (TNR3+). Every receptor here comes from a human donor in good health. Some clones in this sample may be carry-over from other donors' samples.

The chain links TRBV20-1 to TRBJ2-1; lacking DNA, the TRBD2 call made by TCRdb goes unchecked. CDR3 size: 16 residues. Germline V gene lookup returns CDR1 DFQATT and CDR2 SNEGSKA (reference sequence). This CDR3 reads CSAFTAREGLYGEQFF.

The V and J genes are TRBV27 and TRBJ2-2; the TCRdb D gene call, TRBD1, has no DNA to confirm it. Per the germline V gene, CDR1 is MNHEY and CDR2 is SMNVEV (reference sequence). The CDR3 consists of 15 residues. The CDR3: CASSWGTGYAGELFF.

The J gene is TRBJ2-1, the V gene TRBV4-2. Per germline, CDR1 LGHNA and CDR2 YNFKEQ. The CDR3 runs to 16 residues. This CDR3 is CASSLPKDEVGNEQFF.

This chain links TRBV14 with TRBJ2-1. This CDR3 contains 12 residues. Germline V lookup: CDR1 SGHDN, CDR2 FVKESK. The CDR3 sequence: CASSHAWHEQSF.

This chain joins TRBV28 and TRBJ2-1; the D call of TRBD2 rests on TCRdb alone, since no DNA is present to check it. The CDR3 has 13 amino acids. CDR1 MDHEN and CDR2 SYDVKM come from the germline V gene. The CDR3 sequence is CASRLAAYNEQFF.

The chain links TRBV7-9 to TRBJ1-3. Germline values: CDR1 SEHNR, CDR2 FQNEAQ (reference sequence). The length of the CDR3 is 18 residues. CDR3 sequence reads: CASSLFSGFGYSGNTIYF.

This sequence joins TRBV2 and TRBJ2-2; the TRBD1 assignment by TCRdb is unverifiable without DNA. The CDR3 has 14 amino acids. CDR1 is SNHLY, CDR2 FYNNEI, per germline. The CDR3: CASILGGMTGELFF.

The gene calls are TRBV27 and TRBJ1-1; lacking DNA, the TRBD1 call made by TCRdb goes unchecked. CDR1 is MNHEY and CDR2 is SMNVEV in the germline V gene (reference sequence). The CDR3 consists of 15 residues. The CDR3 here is CASSLSGTGFTEAFF.

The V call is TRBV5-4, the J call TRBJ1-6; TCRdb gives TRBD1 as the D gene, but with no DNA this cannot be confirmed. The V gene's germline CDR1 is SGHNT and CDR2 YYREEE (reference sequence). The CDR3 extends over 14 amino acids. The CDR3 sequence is CASSEQGYSSPLHF. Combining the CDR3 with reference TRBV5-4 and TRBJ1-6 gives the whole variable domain ETGVTQSPTHLIKTRGQQVTLRCSSQSGHNTVSWYQQALGQGPQFIFQYYREEENGRGNFPPRFSGLQFPNYSSELNVNALELDDSALYLCASSEQGYSSPLHFGNGTRLTVT.

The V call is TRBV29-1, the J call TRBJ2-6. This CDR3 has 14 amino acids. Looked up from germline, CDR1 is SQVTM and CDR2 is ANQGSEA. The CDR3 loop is CSVEAFSGANVLTF.

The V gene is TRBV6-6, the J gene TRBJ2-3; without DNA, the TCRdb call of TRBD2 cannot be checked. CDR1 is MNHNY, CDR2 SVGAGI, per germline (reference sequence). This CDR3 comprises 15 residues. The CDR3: CASSQAGGLTDTQYF.

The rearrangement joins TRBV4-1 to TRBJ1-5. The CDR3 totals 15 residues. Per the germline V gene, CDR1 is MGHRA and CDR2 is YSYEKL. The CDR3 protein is CASSQVVLGNQPQHF.

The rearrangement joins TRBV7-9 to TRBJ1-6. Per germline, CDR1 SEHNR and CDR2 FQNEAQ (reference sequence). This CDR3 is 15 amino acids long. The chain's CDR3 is CASSLGYRDNSPLHF.